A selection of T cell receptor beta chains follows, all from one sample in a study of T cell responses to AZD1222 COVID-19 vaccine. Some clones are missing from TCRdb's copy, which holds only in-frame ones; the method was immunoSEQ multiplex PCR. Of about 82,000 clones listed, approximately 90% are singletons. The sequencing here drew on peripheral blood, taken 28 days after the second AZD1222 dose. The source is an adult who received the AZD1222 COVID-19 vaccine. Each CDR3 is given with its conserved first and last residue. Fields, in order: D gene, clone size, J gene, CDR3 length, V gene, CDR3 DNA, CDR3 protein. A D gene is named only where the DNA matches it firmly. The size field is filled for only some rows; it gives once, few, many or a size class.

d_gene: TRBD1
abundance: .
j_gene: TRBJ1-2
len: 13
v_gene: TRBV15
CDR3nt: TGTGCCACCAGCACGGGACAGGTCCATGGCTACACCTTC
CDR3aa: CATSTGQVHGYTF

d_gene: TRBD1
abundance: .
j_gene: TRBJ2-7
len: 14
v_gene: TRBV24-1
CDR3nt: TGTGCCACCAGTGATTCCGGGACAGGGGACGAGCAGTACTTC
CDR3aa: CATSDSGTGDEQYF

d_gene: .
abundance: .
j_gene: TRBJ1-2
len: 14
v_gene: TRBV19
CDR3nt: TGTGCCAGTAGTATAAGCGTCTTTGACTATGGCTACACCTTC
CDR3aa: CASSISVFDYGYTF

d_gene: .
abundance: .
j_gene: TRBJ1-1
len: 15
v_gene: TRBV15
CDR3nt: TGTGCCACCAGCAGAGAAGACGTCATGAACACTGAAGCTTTCTTT
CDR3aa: CATSREDVMNTEAFF

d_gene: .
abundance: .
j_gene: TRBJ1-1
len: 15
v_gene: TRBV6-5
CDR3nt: TGTGCCAGCAGTTACGCAGCGCACCTCTCTTCTGAAGCTTTCTTT
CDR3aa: CASSYAAHLSSEAFF

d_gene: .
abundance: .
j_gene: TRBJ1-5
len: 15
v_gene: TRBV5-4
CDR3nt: TGTGCCAGCAGCCCCGGTGGCGGGAGAGATCAGCCCCAGCATTTT
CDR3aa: CASSPGGGRDQPQHF

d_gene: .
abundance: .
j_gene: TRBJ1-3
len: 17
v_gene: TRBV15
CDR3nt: TGTGCCACCAGCAGAGCTCAGCCCGGGACCCGGGCCCACACCATATATTTT
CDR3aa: CATSRAQPGTRAHTIYF

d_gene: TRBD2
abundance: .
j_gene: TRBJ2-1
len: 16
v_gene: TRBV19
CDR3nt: TGTGCCAGTAGTACACTGACTAGCGCTTATAACAATGAGCAGTTCTTC
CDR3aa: CASSTLTSAYNNEQFF

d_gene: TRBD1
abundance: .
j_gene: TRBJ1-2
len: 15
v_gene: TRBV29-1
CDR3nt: TGCAGCGTTGAAGACTCGACAGGGGGCAACTATGGCTACACCTTC
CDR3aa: CSVEDSTGGNYGYTF

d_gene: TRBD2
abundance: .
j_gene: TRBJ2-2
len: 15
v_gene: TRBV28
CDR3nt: TGTGCCAGCAGCTTAACTAGCGGGGGGCCCGGGGAGCTGTTTTTT
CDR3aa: CASSLTSGGPGELFF

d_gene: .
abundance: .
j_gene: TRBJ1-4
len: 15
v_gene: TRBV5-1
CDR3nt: TGCGCCAGCAGCTTGGGCGCGTCGAAGAATGAAAAACTGTTTTTT
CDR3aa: CASSLGASKNEKLFF

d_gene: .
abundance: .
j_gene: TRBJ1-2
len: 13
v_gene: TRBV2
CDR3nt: TGTGCCAGCAGTTCCGCGGTACGGGGTGGCTACACCTTC
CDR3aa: CASSSAVRGGYTF

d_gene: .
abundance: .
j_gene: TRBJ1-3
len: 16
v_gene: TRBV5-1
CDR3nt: TGCGCCAGCAGCTTGGATGGGAACCCCTCTGGAAACACCATATATTTT
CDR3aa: CASSLDGNPSGNTIYF

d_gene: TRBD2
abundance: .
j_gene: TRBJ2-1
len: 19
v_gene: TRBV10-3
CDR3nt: TGTGCCATCAGTGAGCCCCGGCAGGCTAGCGGGGGGGCCTGGGATGAGCAGTTCTTC
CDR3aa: CAISEPRQASGGAWDEQFF

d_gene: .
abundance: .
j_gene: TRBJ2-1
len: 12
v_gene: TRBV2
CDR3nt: TGTGCCAGCAAGGGGAATGACAATGAGCAGTTCTTC
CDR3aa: CASKGNDNEQFF

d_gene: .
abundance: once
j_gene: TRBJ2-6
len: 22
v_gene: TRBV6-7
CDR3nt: TGTGCCAGCAGTTACTACTCGGCGCTGGGGCCCGACCTTATCTCTGGGGCCAACGTCCTGACTTTC
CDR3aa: CASSYYSALGPDLISGANVLTF

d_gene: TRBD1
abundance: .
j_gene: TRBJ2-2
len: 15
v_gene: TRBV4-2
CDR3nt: TGTGCCAGCAGCCAGGGACAGTCGGGTACCGGGGAGCTGTTTTTT
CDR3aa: CASSQGQSGTGELFF

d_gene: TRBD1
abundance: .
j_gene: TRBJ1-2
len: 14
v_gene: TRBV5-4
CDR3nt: TGTGCCAGCACCAGGACAGGGTTTAACTATGGCTACACCTTC
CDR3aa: CASTRTGFNYGYTF

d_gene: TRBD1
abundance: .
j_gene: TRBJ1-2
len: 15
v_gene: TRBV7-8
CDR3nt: TGTGCCAGCAGCCTAGGGACAGGGTCAAACTATGGCTACACCTTC
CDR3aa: CASSLGTGSNYGYTF

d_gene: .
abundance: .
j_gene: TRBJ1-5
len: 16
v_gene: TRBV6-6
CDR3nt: TGTGCCAGCAGTTACGCGGTAGTTGGGAGCAATCAGCCCCAGCATTTT
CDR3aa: CASSYAVVGSNQPQHF

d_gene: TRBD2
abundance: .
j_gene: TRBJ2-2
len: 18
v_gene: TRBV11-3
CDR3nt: TGTGCCAGCAGCCGAGGACCTCTAGCGGGGGATAACACCGGGGAGCTGTTTTTT
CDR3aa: CASSRGPLAGDNTGELFF

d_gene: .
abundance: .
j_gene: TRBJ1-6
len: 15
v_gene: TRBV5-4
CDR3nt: TGTGCCAGCAGCTTGGCGGGGCGGTATAATTCACCCCTCCACTTT
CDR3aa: CASSLAGRYNSPLHF

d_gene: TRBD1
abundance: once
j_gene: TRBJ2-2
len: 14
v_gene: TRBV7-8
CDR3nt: TGTGCCAGCAGCTTAGGGACAGGGGCCGGGGAGCTGTTTTTT
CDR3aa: CASSLGTGAGELFF

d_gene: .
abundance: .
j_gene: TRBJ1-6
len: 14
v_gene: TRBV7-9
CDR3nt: TGTGCCAGCAGCTTTGAAAGGAATAATTCACCCCTCCACTTT
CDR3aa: CASSFERNNSPLHF

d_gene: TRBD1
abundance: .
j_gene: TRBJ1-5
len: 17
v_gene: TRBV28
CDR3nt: TGTGCCAGCAGACAACCGCGCGGGACAGGGAAAAATCAGCCCCAGCATTTT
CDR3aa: CASRQPRGTGKNQPQHF

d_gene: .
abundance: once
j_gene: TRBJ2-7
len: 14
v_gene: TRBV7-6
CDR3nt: TGTGCCAGCAGCTTAGGGAGGGCGAGCGACGAGCAGTACTTC
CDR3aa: CASSLGRASDEQYF

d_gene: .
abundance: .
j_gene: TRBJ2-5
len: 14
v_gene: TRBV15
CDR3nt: TGTGCCACCAGCAAGGGGCCTGCCCAAGAGACCCAGTACTTC
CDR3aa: CATSKGPAQETQYF

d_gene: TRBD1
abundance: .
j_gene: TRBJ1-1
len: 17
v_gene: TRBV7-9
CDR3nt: TGTGCCAGCAGCCTCCGCCGGGACAGGGGGCGAGGAACTGAAGCTTTCTTT
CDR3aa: CASSLRRDRGRGTEAFF

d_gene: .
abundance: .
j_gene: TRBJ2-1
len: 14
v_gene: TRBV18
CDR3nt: TGTGCCAGCTCACACGGGTCCGTCTACAATGAGCAGTTCTTC
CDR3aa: CASSHGSVYNEQFF

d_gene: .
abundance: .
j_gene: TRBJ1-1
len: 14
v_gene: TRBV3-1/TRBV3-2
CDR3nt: TGTGCCAGCAGCCCCCGGCGCGACTGGCCGGAAGCTTTCTTT
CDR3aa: CASSPRRDWPEAFF

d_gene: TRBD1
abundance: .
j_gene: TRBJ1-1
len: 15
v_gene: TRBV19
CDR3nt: TGTGCCAGTAGTTCGACCGGGACAGGGAACACTGAAGCTTTCTTT
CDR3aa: CASSSTGTGNTEAFF

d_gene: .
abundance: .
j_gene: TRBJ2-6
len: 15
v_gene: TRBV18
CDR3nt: TGTGCCAGCCGGACTACAGTCTCTGGGGCCAACGTCCTGACTTTC
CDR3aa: CASRTTVSGANVLTF

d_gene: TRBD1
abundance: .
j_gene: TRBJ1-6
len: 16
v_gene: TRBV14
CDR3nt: TGTGCCAGCAGCCATATAACGACAGGGGGGAATTCACCCCTCCACTTT
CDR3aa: CASSHITTGGNSPLHF

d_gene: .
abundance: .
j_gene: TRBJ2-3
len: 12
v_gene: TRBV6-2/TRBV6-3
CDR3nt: TGTGCCAGCAGTTCCATAGCGGATACGCAGTATTTT
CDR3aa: CASSSIADTQYF

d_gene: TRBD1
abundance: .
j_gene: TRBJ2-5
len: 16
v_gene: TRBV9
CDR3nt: TGTGCCAGCAGCGTAGTCGGACAGGGCCCCCAAGAGACCCAGTACTTC
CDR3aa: CASSVVGQGPQETQYF

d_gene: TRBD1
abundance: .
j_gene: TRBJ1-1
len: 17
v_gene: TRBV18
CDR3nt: TGTGCCAGCTCACCACGGCTACAGGGGGGACCGAACACTGAAGCTTTCTTT
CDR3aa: CASSPRLQGGPNTEAFF

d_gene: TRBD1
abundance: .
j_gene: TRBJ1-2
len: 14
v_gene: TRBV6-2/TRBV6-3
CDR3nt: TGTGCCAGCAGTGGACAGGGGTTCAACTATGGCTACACCTTC
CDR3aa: CASSGQGFNYGYTF

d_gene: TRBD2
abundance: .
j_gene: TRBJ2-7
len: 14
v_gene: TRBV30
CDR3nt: TGTGCCTCTCAAGAAGCGGGGGGGCCGAGGGAGCAGTACTTC
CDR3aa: CASQEAGGPREQYF

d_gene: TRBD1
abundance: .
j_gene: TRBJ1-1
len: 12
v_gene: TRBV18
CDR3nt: TGTGCCAGCTCACCGGGACAGGGGGAAGCTTTCTTT
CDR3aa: CASSPGQGEAFF

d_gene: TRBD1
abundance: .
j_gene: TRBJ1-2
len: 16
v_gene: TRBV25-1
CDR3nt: TGTGCCAGCAGAGACTCTCAGGGGGGTGGGGGCTATGGCTACACCTTC
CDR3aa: CASRDSQGGGGYGYTF

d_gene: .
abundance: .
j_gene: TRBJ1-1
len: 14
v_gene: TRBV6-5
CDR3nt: TGTGCCAGCAGAAGCCCCGGGGGGAACACTGAAGCTTTCTTT
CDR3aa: CASRSPGGNTEAFF

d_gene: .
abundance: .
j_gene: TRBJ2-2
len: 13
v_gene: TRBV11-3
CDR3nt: TGTGCCAGCAGCTCCAAGCACACCGGGGAGCTGTTTTTT
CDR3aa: CASSSKHTGELFF

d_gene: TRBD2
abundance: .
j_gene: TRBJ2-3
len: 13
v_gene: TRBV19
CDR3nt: TGTGCCAGTAGATCCCTACTAGCGGGTACGCAGTATTTT
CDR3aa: CASRSLLAGTQYF